Listed below are T cell receptor beta chains from one sample, sequenced in a study of shared clonotypes between healthy human individuals. Profiled with immunoSEQ multiplex PCR; TCRdb holds only in-frame clones, not every one. The sample shows about 2.2 million clones, about 93% of them seen only once. The sequencing sample was made of naive CD8+ T cells from PBMCs. The receptors were sampled from a man younger than 30 in good health. Some clones in this sample may be carry-over from other donors' samples. The CDR3 runs from the conserved cysteine through the conserved F or W. A D gene is named only where the DNA matches it firmly. Rows may omit the clone size; those that give it use once, few, many or a size class.

D: TRBD2
length: 16
V: TRBV7-9
J: TRBJ2-5
size: .
CDR3: CASSLSVAGVAETQYF
DNA: TGTGCCAGCAGCTTATCCGTAGCGGGAGTCGCAGAGACCCAGTACTTC

D: TRBD1
length: 13
V: TRBV9
J: TRBJ2-5
size: .
CDR3: CASSEDRDVAQYF
DNA: TGTGCCAGCAGCGAGGACAGGGATGTGGCCCAGTACTTC

D: .
length: 14
V: TRBV9
J: TRBJ2-7
size: .
CDR3: CASSPLQVSYEQYF
DNA: TGTGCCAGCAGCCCTTTACAGGTGTCCTACGAGCAGTACTTC

D: .
length: 13
V: TRBV9
J: TRBJ2-7
size: .
CDR3: CASSAGAPYEQYF
DNA: TGTGCCAGCAGCGCCGGCGCCCCCTACGAGCAGTACTTC

D: .
length: 14
V: TRBV7-9
J: TRBJ2-2
size: .
CDR3: CASSRGLGTGELFF
DNA: TGTGCCAGCAGCCGGGGGCTGGGCACCGGGGAGCTGTTTTTT

D: .
length: 14
V: TRBV21-1
J: TRBJ1-1
size: .
CDR3: CASSEQGFNTEAFF
DNA: TGTGCCAGCAGCGAGCAGGGGTTTAACACTGAAGCTTTCTTT

D: TRBD1
length: 14
V: TRBV19
J: TRBJ2-7
size: .
CDR3: CASSSGQGWNEQYF
DNA: TGTGCCAGTAGCTCGGGACAGGGTTGGAACGAGCAGTACTTC

D: TRBD1
length: 15
V: TRBV10-3
J: TRBJ2-7
size: .
CDR3: CAISEPGQGIYEQYF
DNA: TGTGCCATCAGTGAGCCGGGACAGGGTATTTACGAGCAGTACTTC

D: .
length: 14
V: TRBV9
J: TRBJ2-3
size: .
CDR3: CASSGGDAIDTQYF
DNA: TGTGCCAGCAGCGGAGGGGACGCAATAGATACGCAGTATTTT

D: .
length: 15
V: TRBV5-1
J: TRBJ2-5
size: .
CDR3: CASSTKGGQQETQYF
DNA: TGCGCCAGCAGCACCAAGGGCGGGCAGCAAGAGACCCAGTACTTC

D: .
length: 16
V: TRBV7-9
J: TRBJ1-4
size: .
CDR3: CASSLPVWDPNEKLFF
DNA: TGTGCCAGCAGCTTACCCGTCTGGGACCCTAATGAAAAACTGTTTTTT

D: .
length: 15
V: TRBV28
J: TRBJ2-5
size: .
CDR3: CASSLRSGVRETQYF
DNA: TGTGCCAGCAGTTTACGTTCGGGGGTGCGAGAGACCCAGTACTTC

D: .
length: 14
V: TRBV6-5
J: TRBJ1-2
size: .
CDR3: CASSYSMGNYGYTF
DNA: TGTGCCAGCAGTTACTCAATGGGTAACTATGGCTACACCTTC

D: TRBD1
length: 14
V: TRBV11-2
J: TRBJ1-2
size: once
CDR3: CASSSGTGIYGYTF
DNA: TGTGCCAGCAGCTCCGGGACAGGCATCTATGGCTACACCTTC

D: .
length: 16
V: TRBV9
J: TRBJ2-2
size: .
CDR3: CASSVPGGANTGELFF
DNA: TGTGCCAGCAGCGTCCCAGGCGGAGCGAACACCGGGGAGCTGTTTTTT

D: TRBD2
length: 15
V: TRBV7-8
J: TRBJ2-1
size: .
CDR3: CASSPGLAFYNEQFF
DNA: TGTGCCAGCAGCCCCGGACTAGCGTTTTACAATGAGCAGTTCTTC

D: TRBD1
length: 19
V: TRBV11-2
J: TRBJ2-1
size: .
CDR3: CASSSAPLRAPGQRYEQFF
DNA: TGTGCCAGCAGCTCAGCCCCGCTACGAGCCCCGGGACAGCGGTATGAGCAGTTCTTC

D: .
length: 13
V: TRBV27
J: TRBJ2-2
size: .
CDR3: CASSPIPPGELFF
DNA: TGTGCCAGCAGCCCCATACCCCCCGGGGAGCTGTTTTTT

D: .
length: 13
V: TRBV7-9
J: TRBJ1-2
size: .
CDR3: CASSPPLRRGYTF
DNA: TGTGCCAGCAGCCCGCCTCTACGGAGAGGCTACACCTTC

D: .
length: 14
V: TRBV19
J: TRBJ2-1
size: .
CDR3: CASSLGSLVNEQFF
DNA: TGTGCCAGTAGTTTGGGAAGTTTGGTCAATGAGCAGTTCTTC

D: .
length: 14
V: TRBV15
J: TRBJ2-7
size: .
CDR3: CATSLGSSSYEQYF
DNA: TGTGCCACCAGCCTGGGCAGCAGCTCCTACGAGCAGTACTTC

D: .
length: 15
V: TRBV28
J: TRBJ2-1
size: .
CDR3: CASSLGGGPLDEQFF
DNA: TGTGCCAGCAGTTTAGGAGGCGGGCCTCTCGATGAGCAGTTCTTC

D: .
length: 14
V: TRBV5-1
J: TRBJ1-5
size: .
CDR3: CASSLGGSNQPQHF
DNA: TGCGCCAGCAGCTTGGGGGGGTCCAATCAGCCCCAGCATTTT

D: .
length: 13
V: TRBV5-4
J: TRBJ1-1
size: .
CDR3: CAISSGKNTEAFF
DNA: TGTGCCATCTCGTCGGGAAAGAACACTGAAGCTTTCTTT

D: .
length: 15
V: TRBV2
J: TRBJ1-5
size: .
CDR3: CASSGWDGINQPQHF
DNA: TGTGCCAGCAGTGGTTGGGACGGAATAAATCAGCCCCAGCATTTT

D: .
length: 13
V: TRBV7-9
J: TRBJ2-2
size: .
CDR3: CASSLVHPGELFF
DNA: TGTGCCAGCAGCTTAGTTCACCCCGGGGAGCTGTTTTTT

D: .
length: 13
V: TRBV4-1
J: TRBJ2-7
size: .
CDR3: CASSQAGSYEQYF
DNA: TGCGCCAGCAGCCAGGCCGGCTCCTACGAGCAGTACTTC

D: TRBD1
length: 16
V: TRBV7-9
J: TRBJ2-5
size: .
CDR3: CASSPRQGTTQETQYF
DNA: TGTGCCAGCAGCCCTAGACAGGGTACTACCCAAGAGACCCAGTACTTC

D: TRBD2
length: 15
V: TRBV5-4
J: TRBJ2-1
size: .
CDR3: CASSSRGEAYNEQFF
DNA: TGTGCCAGCAGCTCCCGGGGGGAGGCCTACAATGAGCAGTTCTTC

D: TRBD2
length: 15
V: TRBV6-4
J: TRBJ2-1
size: .
CDR3: CASSDVAGGLDEQFF
DNA: TGTGCCAGCAGTGACGTAGCGGGAGGGCTTGATGAGCAGTTCTTC

D: .
length: 17
V: TRBV5-6
J: TRBJ2-3
size: .
CDR3: CASTLMAGGPSTDTQYF
DNA: TGTGCCAGCACCCTCATGGCAGGGGGGCCAAGCACAGATACGCAGTATTTT

D: .
length: 15
V: TRBV7-8
J: TRBJ2-2
size: .
CDR3: CASSLQGLDTGELFF
DNA: TGTGCCAGCAGCTTACAGGGGCTGGACACCGGGGAGCTGTTTTTT

D: .
length: 14
V: TRBV5-1
J: TRBJ2-7
size: .
CDR3: CASSHGRGSYEQYF
DNA: TGCGCCAGCAGCCATGGACGGGGGTCCTACGAGCAGTACTTC

D: TRBD2
length: 18
V: TRBV4-2
J: TRBJ2-1
size: .
CDR3: CASSQEGSGMRSYNEQFF
DNA: TGTGCCAGCAGCCAAGAAGGGAGCGGGATGCGTTCCTACAATGAGCAGTTCTTC

D: .
length: 13
V: TRBV27
J: TRBJ2-7
size: few
CDR3: CASSLRGSYEQYF
DNA: TGTGCCAGCAGTTTAAGGGGGTCCTACGAGCAGTACTTC

D: TRBD2
length: 13
V: TRBV2
J: TRBJ2-7
size: .
CDR3: CASRRAGGDEQYF
DNA: TGTGCCAGCAGGAGAGCGGGAGGGGACGAGCAGTACTTC

D: .
length: 15
V: TRBV19
J: TRBJ2-1
size: .
CDR3: CASKVGAGSYNEQFF
DNA: TGTGCCAGTAAGGTAGGCGCAGGCTCCTACAATGAGCAGTTCTTC

D: .
length: 14
V: TRBV10-3
J: TRBJ1-4
size: .
CDR3: CAIRNSTTNEKLFF
DNA: TGTGCCATCAGGAACAGCACAACTAATGAAAAACTGTTTTTT

D: TRBD1
length: 15
V: TRBV4-2
J: TRBJ1-2
size: .
CDR3: CASSQEWTGRDGYTF
DNA: TGTGCCAGCAGCCAAGAATGGACAGGGCGGGATGGCTACACCTTC

D: .
length: 14
V: TRBV5-6
J: TRBJ1-5
size: .
CDR3: CASSLAGGTQPQHF
DNA: TGTGCCAGCAGCTTGGCCGGTGGGACCCAGCCCCAGCATTTT

D: .
length: 15
V: TRBV28
J: TRBJ1-5
size: .
CDR3: CASSLLRSSNQPQHF
DNA: TGTGCCAGCAGTTTATTACGGTCTAGCAATCAGCCCCAGCATTTT